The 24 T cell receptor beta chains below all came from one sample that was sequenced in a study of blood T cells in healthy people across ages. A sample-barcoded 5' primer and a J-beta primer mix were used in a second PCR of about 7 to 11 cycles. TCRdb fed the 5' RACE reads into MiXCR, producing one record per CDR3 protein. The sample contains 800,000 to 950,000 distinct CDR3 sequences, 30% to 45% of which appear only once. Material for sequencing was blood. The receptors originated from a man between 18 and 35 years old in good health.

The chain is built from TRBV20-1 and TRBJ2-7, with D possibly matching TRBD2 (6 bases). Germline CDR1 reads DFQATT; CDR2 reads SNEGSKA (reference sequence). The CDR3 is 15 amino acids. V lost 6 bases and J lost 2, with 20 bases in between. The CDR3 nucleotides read TGCAGTGCGGTGACGTATTCTGGGGGGACCTACGAGCAGTACTTC. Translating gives CSAVTYSGGTYEQYF.

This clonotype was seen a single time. The CDR3 region is CASSPSEGYTF. CDR3 DNA: TGTGCCAGCAGCCCAAGCGAGGGCTACACCTTC. The chain joins TRBV7-9 to TRBJ1-2, with D unresolved. This CDR3 spans 11 amino acids. Germline V CDR1 and CDR2: SEHNR, FQNEAQ (reference sequence). V gave up 5 bases and J gave up 8 bases, with 9 bases separating them.

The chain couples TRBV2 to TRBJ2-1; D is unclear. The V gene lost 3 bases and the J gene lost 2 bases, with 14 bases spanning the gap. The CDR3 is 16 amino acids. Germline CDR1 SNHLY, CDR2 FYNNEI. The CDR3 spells CASSDAGSSTYNEQFF. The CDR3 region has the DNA TGTGCCAGCAGTGATGCCGGGTCAAGCACCTACAATGAGCAGTTCTTC.

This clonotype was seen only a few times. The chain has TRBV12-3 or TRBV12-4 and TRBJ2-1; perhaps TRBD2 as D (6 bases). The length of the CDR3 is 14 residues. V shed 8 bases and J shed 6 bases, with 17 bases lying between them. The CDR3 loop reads CASASYGRGNEQFF. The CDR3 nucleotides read TGTGCCAGCGCTTCCTACGGGCGGGGCAATGAGCAGTTCTTC.

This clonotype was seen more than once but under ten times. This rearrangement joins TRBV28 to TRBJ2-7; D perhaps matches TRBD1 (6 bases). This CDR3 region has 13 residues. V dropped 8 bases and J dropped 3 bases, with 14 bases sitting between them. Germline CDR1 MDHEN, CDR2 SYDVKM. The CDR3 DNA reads TGTGCCAGCCTACGGGGACAATTCTACGAGCAGTACTTC. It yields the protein CASLRGQFYEQYF.

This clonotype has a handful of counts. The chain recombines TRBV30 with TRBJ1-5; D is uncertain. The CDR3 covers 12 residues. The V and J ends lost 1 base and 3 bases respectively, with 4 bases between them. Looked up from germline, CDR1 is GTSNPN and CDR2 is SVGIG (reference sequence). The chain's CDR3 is CAWSGVNQPQHF. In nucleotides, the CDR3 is TGTGCCTGGAGTGGGGTCAATCAGCCCCAGCATTTT.

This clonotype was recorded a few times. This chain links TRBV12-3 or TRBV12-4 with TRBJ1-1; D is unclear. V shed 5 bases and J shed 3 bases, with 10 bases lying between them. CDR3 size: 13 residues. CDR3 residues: CASSVMEDTEAFF. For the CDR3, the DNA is TGTGCCAGCAGTGTTATGGAGGACACTGAAGCTTTCTTT.

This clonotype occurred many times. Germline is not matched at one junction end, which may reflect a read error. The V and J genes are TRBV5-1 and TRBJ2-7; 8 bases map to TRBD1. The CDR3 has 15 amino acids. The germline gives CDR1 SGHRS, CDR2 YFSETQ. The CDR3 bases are TGTGCCAGCAGCTTAGAGGCAGGGGGCCCCTACGAGCAGTACTTC. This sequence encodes CASSLEAGGPYEQYF.

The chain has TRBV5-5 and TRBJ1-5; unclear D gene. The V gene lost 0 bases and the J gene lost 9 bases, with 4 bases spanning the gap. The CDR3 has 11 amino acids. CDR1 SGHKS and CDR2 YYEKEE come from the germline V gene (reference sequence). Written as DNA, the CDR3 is TGTGCCAGCAGCTTGGGTCGGCCCCAGCATTTT. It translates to CASSLGRPQHF.

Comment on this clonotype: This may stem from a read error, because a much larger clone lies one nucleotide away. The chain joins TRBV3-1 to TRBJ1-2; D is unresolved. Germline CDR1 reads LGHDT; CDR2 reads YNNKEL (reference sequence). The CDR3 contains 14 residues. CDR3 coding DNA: TGTGCCAGCAGCCAAGAAGGCTTAAACTATGGCCACACCTTC. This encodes CASSQEGLNYGHTF.

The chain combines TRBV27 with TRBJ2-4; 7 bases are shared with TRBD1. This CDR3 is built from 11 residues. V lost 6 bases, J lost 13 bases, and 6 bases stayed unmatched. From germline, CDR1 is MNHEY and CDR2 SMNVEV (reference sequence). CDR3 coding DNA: TGTGCCAGCAGGATCGGGACAGAGCAGTACTTC. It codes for CASRIGTEQYF.

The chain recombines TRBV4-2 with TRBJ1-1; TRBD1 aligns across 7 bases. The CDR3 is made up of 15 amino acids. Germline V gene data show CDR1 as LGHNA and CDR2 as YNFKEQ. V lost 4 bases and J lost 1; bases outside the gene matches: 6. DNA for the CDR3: TGTGCCAGCAGCCGTTCCGGGACAGAGAACACTGAAGCTTTCTTT. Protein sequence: CASSRSGTENTEAFF.

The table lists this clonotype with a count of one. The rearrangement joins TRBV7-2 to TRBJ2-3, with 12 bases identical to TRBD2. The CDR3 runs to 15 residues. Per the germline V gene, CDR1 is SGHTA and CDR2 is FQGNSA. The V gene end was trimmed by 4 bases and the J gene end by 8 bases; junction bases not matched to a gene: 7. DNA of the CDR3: TGTGCCAGCAGCTCCTCTAGCGGGGGGGGAAGTACGCAGTATTTT. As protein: CASSSSSGGGSTQYF.

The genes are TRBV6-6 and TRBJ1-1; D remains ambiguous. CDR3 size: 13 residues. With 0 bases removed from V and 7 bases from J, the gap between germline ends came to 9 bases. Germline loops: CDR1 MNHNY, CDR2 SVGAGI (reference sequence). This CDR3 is CASSYSMDGEAFF. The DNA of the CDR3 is TGTGCCAGCAGTTACTCTATGGACGGTGAAGCTTTCTTT.

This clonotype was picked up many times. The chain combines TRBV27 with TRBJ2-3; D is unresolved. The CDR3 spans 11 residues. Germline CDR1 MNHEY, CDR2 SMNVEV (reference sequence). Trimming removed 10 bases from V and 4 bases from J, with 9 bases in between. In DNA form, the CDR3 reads TGTGCCACCCTTACGTCAGATACGCAGTATTTT. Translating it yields CATLTSDTQYF.

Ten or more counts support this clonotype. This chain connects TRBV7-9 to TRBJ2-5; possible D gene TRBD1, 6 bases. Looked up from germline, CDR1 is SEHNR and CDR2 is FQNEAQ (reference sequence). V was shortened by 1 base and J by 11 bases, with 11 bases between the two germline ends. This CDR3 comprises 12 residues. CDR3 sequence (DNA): TGTGCCAGCAGCTTAGATAGGGGGACGCAGTACTTC. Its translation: CASSLDRGTQYF.

The CDR3 DNA is TGTGCCATCAGTGAGCGAGGTACTGCTACCTACAATGAGCAGTTCTTC. Its translation is CAISERGTATYNEQFF. The V gene is TRBV10-3, the J gene TRBJ2-1; D remains unclear. The CDR3 runs 16 residues. Germline V gene lookup returns CDR1 ENHRY and CDR2 SYGVKD. Deletions cut 2 bases from V and 2 bases from J, with 13 bases between.

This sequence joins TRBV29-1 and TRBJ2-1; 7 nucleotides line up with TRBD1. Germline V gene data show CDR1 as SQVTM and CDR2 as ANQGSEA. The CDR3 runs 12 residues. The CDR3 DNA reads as TGCAGTAACAGGGGCTCCTACAATGAGCAGTTCTTC. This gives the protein CSNRGSYNEQFF.

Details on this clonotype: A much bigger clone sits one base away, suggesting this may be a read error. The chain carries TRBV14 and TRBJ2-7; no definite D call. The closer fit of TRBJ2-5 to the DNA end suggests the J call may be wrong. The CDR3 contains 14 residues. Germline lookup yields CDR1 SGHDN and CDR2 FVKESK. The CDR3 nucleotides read TGTGCCAGCAACCAACCTAACTACGCAACGACCCAGTACTTC. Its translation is CASNQPNYATTQYF.

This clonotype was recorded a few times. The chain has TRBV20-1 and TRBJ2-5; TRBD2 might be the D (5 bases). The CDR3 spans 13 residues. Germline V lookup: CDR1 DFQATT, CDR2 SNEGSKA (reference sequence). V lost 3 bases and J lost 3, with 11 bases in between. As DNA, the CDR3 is TGCAGTGCTAGTGATGGGAGAGAAGAGACCCAGTACTTC. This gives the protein CSASDGREETQYF.

CDR3 residues: CSVEQGARGTEAFF. In DNA form, the CDR3 reads TGCAGCGTTGAACAGGGGGCGCGGGGGACTGAAGCTTTCTTT. This rearrangement joins TRBV29-1 to TRBJ1-1; 8 bases map to TRBD1. Germline values: CDR1 SQVTM, CDR2 ANQGSEA. The J segment lost 5 bases and the V segment lost 2 bases, leaving 7 bases of the junction unmatched. The CDR3 has 14 amino acids.

This CDR3 is CASSPDYPGYNEQFF. CDR3 sequence (DNA): TGCGCCAGCAGCCCGGACTATCCCGGGTACAATGAGCAGTTCTTC. The chain combines TRBV5-1 with TRBJ2-1; tentatively, D is TRBD2 (6 bases). The ends were cut back, 4 bases at V and 4 bases at J, with 15 bases in the middle. Per germline, CDR1 SGHRS and CDR2 YFSETQ. The CDR3 spans 15 residues.

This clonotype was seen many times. The CDR3 reads CASRTGAAEQYF. DNA of the CDR3: TGTGCCAGCAGAACAGGGGCCGCCGAGCAGTACTTC. The V call is TRBV6-6, the J call TRBJ2-7; 7 bases align to TRBD1. Germline CDR1 is MNHNY and CDR2 is SVGAGI (reference sequence). The ends lost 6 bases at V and 6 bases at J; junction bases unmatched: 5. The CDR3 has 12 residues.

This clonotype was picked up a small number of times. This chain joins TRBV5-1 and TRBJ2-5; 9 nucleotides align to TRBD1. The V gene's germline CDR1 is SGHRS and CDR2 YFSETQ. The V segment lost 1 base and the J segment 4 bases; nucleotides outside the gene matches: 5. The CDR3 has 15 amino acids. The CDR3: CASSLPTGGSETQYF. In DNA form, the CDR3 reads TGCGCCAGCAGCTTGCCGACAGGGGGATCAGAGACCCAGTACTTC. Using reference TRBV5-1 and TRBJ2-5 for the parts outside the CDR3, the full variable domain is KAGVTQTPRYLIKTRGQQVTLSCSPISGHRSVSWYQQTPGQGLQFLFEYFSETQRNKGNFPGRFSGRQFSNSRSEMNVSTLELGDSALYLCASSLPTGGSETQYFGPGTRLLVL.